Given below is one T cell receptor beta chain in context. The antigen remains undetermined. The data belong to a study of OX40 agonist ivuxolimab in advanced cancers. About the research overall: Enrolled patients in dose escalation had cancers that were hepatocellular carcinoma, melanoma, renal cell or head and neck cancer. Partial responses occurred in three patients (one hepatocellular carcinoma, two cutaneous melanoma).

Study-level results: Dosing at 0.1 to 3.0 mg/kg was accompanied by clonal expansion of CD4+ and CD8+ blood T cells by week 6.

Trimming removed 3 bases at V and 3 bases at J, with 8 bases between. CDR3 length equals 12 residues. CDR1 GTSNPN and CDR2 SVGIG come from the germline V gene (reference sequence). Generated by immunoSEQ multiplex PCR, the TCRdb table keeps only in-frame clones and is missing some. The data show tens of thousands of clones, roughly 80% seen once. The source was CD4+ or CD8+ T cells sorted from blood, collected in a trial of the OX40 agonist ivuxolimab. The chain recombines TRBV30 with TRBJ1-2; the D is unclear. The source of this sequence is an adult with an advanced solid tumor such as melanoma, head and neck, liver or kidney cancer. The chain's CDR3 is CAWSAGHYGYTF. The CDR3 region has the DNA TGTGCCTGGAGCGCAGGACACTATGGCTACACCTTC.